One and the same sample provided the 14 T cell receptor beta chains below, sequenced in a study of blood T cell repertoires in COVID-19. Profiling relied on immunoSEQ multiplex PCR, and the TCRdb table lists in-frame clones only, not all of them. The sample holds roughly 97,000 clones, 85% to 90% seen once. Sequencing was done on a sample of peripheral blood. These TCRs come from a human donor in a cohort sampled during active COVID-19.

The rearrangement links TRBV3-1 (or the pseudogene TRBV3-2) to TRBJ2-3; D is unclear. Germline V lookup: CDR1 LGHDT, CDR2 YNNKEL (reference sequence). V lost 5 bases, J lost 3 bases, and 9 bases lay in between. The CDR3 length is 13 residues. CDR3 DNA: TGTGCCAGCAGCTACCACAATACAGATACGCAGTATTTT. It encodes CASSYHNTDTQYF.

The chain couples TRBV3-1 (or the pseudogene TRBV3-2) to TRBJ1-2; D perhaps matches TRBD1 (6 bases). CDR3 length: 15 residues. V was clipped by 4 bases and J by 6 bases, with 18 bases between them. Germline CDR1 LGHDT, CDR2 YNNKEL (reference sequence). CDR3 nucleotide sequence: TGTGCCAGCAGCCCACGGTTCCGGGGGGCAGATGGCTACACCTTC. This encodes CASSPRFRGADGYTF.

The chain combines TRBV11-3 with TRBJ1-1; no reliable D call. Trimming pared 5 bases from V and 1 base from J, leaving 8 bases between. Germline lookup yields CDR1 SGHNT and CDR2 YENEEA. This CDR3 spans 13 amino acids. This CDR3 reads CASSPLRNTEAFF. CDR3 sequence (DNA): TGTGCCAGCAGCCCTCTGCGGAACACTGAAGCTTTCTTT.

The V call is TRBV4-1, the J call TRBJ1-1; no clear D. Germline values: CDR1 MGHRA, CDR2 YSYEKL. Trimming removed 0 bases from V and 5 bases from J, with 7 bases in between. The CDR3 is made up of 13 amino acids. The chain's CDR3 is CASSQDRTTEAFF. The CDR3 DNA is TGCGCCAGCAGCCAAGATAGAACGACTGAAGCTTTCTTT.

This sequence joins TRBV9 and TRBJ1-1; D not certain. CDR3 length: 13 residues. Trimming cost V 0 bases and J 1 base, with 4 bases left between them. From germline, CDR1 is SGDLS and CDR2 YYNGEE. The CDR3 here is CASSVGENTEAFF. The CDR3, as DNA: TGTGCCAGCAGCGTAGGAGAGAACACTGAAGCTTTCTTT.

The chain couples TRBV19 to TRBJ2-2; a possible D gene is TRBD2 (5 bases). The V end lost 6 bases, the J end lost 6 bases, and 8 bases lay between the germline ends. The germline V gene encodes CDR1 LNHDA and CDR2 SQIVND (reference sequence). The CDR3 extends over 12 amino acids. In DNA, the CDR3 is TGTGCCAGTAGCGCCGGGGCCGGGGAGCTGTTTTTT. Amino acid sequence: CASSAGAGELFF.

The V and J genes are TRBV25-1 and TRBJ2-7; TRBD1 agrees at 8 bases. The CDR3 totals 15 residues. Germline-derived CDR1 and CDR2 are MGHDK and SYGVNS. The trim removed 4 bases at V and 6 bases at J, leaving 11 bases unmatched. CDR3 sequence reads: CASSGLLSGGFEQYF. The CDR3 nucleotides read TGTGCCAGCAGTGGACTACTCTCAGGGGGCTTCGAGCAGTACTTC.

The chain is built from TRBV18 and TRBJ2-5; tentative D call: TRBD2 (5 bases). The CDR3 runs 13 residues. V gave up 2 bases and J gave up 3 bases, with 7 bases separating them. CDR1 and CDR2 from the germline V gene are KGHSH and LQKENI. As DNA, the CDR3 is TGTGCCAGCTCACCATCGGGGAAAGAGACCCAGTACTTC. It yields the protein CASSPSGKETQYF.

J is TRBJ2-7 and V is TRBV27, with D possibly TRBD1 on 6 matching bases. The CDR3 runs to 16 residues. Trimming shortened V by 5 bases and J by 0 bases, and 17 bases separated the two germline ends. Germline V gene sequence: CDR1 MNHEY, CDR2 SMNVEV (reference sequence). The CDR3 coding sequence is TGTGCCAGCAGTACCCGGACAGATAAGAGCTCCTACGAGCAGTACTTC. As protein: CASSTRTDKSSYEQYF.

CDR3 bases: TGTGCCAGCGGGCGGGGGTTTCAAGAGACCCAGTACTTC. Its translation: CASGRGFQETQYF. The chain recombines TRBV3-1 (or the pseudogene TRBV3-2) with TRBJ2-5; 7 bases line up with TRBD2. This CDR3 is 13 amino acids long. CDR1 and CDR2 from the germline V gene are LGHDT and YNNKEL (reference sequence). The V segment lost 8 bases and the J segment 2 bases; nucleotides outside the gene matches: 5.

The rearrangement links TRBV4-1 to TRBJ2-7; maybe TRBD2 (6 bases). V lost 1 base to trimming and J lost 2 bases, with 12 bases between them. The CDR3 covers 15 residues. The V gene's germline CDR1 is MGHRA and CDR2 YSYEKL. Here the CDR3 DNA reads TGCGCCAGCAGCCAAGGATTGGGACTGGCCTACGAGCAGTACTTC. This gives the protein CASSQGLGLAYEQYF.

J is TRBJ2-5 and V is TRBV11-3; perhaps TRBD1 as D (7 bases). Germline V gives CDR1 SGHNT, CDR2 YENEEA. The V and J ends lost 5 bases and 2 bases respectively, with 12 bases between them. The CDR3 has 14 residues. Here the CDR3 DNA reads TGTGCCAGCAGCACCCCAGGGGGGCAAGAGACCCAGTACTTC. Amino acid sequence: CASSTPGGQETQYF.

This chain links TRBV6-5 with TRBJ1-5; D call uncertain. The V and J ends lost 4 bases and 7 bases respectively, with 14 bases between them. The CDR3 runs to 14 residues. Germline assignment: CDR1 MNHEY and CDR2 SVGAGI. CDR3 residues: CASSSFGGGQPQHF. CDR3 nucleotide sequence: TGTGCCAGCAGTTCTTTTGGAGGCGGGCAGCCCCAGCATTTT.

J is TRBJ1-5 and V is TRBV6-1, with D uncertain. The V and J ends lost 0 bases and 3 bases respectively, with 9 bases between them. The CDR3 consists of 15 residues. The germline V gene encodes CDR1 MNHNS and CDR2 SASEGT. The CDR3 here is CASSEARLNNQPQHF. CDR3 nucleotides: TGTGCCAGCAGTGAAGCGCGACTGAACAATCAGCCCCAGCATTTT.